This is a list of T cell receptor beta chains from one sample in a study of T cells in Graves' hyperthyroidism and ophthalmopathy. TCRdb reprocessed the multiplex PCR reads with MiXCR, giving one entry per CDR3 protein. The sample holds some 620,000 distinct CDR3 sequences, about 16% seen once. Specimen: blood. These receptors were taken from a woman aged 30 to 39 with Graves' hyperthyroidism. Both conserved end residues are trimmed from each CDR3. The order of the fields is CDR3 length, V gene, J gene, CDR3 protein.

>12|TRBV12-3/TRBV12-4|TRBJ2-2
ASSLVGGAGELF
>12|TRBV13|TRBJ2-7
ASSTADSVYEQY
>11|TRBV12-3/TRBV12-4|TRBJ1-1
ASSPTINTEAF
>11|TRBV10-3|TRBJ2-7
ATRTSGFYEQY
>12|TRBV20-1|TRBJ2-7
SALPSGRGAEQY
>13|TRBV4-1|TRBJ2-1
ASSYTGTGKDEQF
>13|TRBV6-2/TRBV6-3|TRBJ2-3
ASSLKGRPPDTQY
>14|TRBV3-1|TRBJ2-3
ASSRWPPSQADAQY
>13|TRBV12-3/TRBV12-4|TRBJ2-5
ASSWGPGGGETQY
>12|TRBV30|TRBJ2-1
AWSKLADYNEQF
>12|TRBV6-1|TRBJ2-3
ASSEVGASDTQY
>12|TRBV7-2|TRBJ1-2
ASSMDTSYYGYT
>11|TRBV6-1|TRBJ2-5
ASRQGAQETQY
>14|TRBV20-1|TRBJ2-3
SARDSSGRRADTQY
>15|TRBV20-1|TRBJ2-1
SATHPGLAGRYNEQF
>8|TRBV30|TRBJ2-7
AWSEAEQY
>11|TRBV7-9|TRBJ1-2
ASSQDQNYGYT
>12|TRBV2|TRBJ1-5
ASSLDRENQPQH
>9|TRBV20-1|TRBJ2-1
SASRANEQF
>13|TRBV11-2|TRBJ2-3
ASSPRATRTDTQY
>10|TRBV19|TRBJ2-4
ASSIKGNIQY
>11|TRBV10-1|TRBJ2-4
ASSEDRDGIQY
>12|TRBV28|TRBJ2-7
ASRGQGAKYEQY
>14|TRBV5-5|TRBJ2-7
ASSPSRLAGTYEQY
>12|TRBV6-1|TRBJ2-5
ASSEGDNQETQY
>10|TRBV28|TRBJ2-5
ASSFGRGTQY
>12|TRBV28|TRBJ1-3
ASRHRGDGNTIY
>11|TRBV28|TRBJ1-3
ASFPRGVDTIY
>15|TRBV28|TRBJ1-3
ASWGHTGDRSGNTIY
>10|TRBV12-3/TRBV12-4|TRBJ1-4
ASSLSSEKLF
>11|TRBV7-9|TRBJ1-2
ASRAGSDYGYT
>10|TRBV6-1|TRBJ2-7
ASPDRRYEQY
>16|TRBV28|TRBJ1-5
ASSFGQGRPYSNQPQH
>11|TRBV29-1|TRBJ1-1
SVGGWGNTEAF
>13|TRBV11-3|TRBJ2-2
ASSWGQGDTGELF
>11|TRBV28|TRBJ1-2
ASSGGGLGGYT
>15|TRBV3-1|TRBJ2-3
ASSQLLADLSTDTQY